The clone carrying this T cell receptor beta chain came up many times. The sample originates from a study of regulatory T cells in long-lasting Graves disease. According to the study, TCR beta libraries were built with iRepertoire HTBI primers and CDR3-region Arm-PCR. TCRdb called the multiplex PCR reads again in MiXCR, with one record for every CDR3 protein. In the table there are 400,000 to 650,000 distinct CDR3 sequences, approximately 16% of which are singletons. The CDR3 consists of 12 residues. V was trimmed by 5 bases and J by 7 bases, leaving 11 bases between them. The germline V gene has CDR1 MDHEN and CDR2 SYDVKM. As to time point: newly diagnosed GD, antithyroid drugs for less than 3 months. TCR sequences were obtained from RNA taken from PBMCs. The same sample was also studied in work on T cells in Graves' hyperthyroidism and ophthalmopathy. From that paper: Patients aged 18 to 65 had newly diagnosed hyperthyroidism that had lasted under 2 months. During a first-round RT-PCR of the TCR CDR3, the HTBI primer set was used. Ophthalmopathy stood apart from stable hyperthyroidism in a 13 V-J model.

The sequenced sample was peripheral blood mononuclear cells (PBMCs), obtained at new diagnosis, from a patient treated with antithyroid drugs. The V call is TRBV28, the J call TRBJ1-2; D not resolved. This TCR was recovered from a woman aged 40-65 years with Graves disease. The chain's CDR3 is CASSPLHGGYTF. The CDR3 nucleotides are TGTGCCAGCAGTCCCCTTCATGGTGGCTACACCTTC.